The 23 T cell receptor beta chains listed next were all sequenced from one sample in a study of CD8+ T cells in alopecia areata. Extracted from the samples, RNA was reverse transcribed into cDNA to serve as the sequencing template. Assay: immunoSEQ multiplex PCR; the TCRdb copy retains only in-frame clones and omits some. Sampling found around 100,000 clones, none seen once. The sample taken for sequencing was lesional skin. The receptors shown here come from a C3H/HeJ mouse with alopecia areata. This strain's MHC haplotype is H2-k.

Regarding this clone: Mouse germline and gene names are used. Coverage ceases 4 residues before the CDR3 finishes, and the germline J gene fills in the end. The chain has TRBV13-3 and TRBJ2-3, with TRBD2 matching over 8 bases. The CDR3 runs 13 residues. Germline assignment: CDR1 NNHDY and CDR2 SYVADS. J lost 3 bases, V lost 6 bases, and 3 bases had no gene match. CDR3 sequence: CASTPGGAETLYF. Incomplete CDR3 DNA: TGTGCCAGCACCCCTGGGGGGGCAGAA.

This clone was detected only a few times. Gene labels here are mouse ones. The read comes to an end 4 residues before the CDR3 does, leaving the germline J gene to fill in the end. This rearrangement joins TRBV1 to TRBJ1-2; 7 nucleotides match TRBD1. The V gene end was trimmed by 3 bases and the J gene end by 2 bases; junction bases not matched to a gene: 3. The CDR3 is 14 residues long. The germline CDR1 and CDR2 sequences are NSQYPW and LRSPGD (reference sequence). CDR3 residues: CTCSAEGANSDYTF. The sequenced CDR3 bases are TGCACCTGCAGTGCGGAGGGGGCCAACTCC. Combining the CDR3 with reference TRBV1 and TRBJ1-2 gives the whole variable domain VTLLEQNPRWRLVPRGQAVNLRCILKNSQYPWMSWYQQDLQKQLQWLFTLRSPGDKEVKSLPGADYLATRVTDTELRLQVANMSQGRTLYCTCSAEGANSDYTFGSGTRLLVI.

As concerns this clone: Mouse names are used for the genes. The missing CDR3 end, 4 residues past where the read stops, is filled in from the germline J gene. This rearrangement joins TRBV12-1 to TRBJ2-3; D is perhaps TRBD1 (6 bases). Germline CDR1 is SGHSN and CDR2 is HYEKVE. The CDR3 runs to 15 residues. Trimming pared 1 base from V and 0 bases from J, leaving 10 bases between. CDR3 amino acids: CASSLGTTSAETLYF. CDR3 DNA, as far as it was read: TGTGCCAGCTCTCTTGGGACAACTAGTGCAGAA.

With respect to this clone: The gene symbols are mouse symbols. The sequence runs out 4 residues before the end of the CDR3; the remainder is reconstructed from the germline J gene. The gene calls are TRBV17 and TRBJ2-5; 13 nucleotides line up with TRBD2. The V segment lost 1 base and the J segment 2 bases; nucleotides outside the gene matches: 6. Germline loops: CDR1 MNHDT, CDR2 YYDKIL. The CDR3 loop spans 18 amino acids. CDR3 residues: CASSRGTGGAWGQDTQYF. CDR3 DNA, as far as it was read: TGTGCTAGCAGTAGAGGGACTGGGGGGGCGTGGGGCCAAGAC.

Comments on this clone: Any gene name here is a mouse gene name. Read data end 4 residues before the CDR3 end; the end is taken from the germline J gene. This chain links TRBV13-3 with TRBJ2-5, with 11 bases fitting TRBD2. This CDR3 is 15 amino acids long. Looked up from germline, CDR1 is NNHDY and CDR2 is SYVADS. The CDR3 region is CASSGPGLGADTQYF. CDR3 DNA (partial): TGTGCCAGCAGTGGCCCGGGACTGGGGGCAGAC.

In its sample, this clone was seen a few times. Gene names denote mouse genes. The observed sequence ends 4 residues before the CDR3 terminus, with the missing tail filled in from the germline J gene. This chain connects TRBV19 to TRBJ2-7; 9 positions agree with TRBD2. The V gene's germline CDR1 is FNHDT and CDR2 SITEND (reference sequence). The CDR3 length is 15 residues. The CDR3 DNA, read in part, is TGTGCCAGCAGTATAGCAACTGGGGGGCCGTAT. Protein sequence: CASSIATGGPY. The complete CDR3 protein is CASSIATGGPYEQYF.

This clone has a handful of counts. The genes are named according to mouse. The sequence runs out 4 residues before the end of the CDR3; the remainder is reconstructed from the germline J gene. The chain employs TRBV1 and TRBJ2-1; 7 bases match TRBD1. CDR3 size: 16 residues. Germline loops: CDR1 NSQYPW, CDR2 LRSPGD (reference sequence). The CDR3 sequence is CTCSADPDRPGAEQFF. The covered CDR3 bases are TGCACCTGCAGTGCAGATCCGGACAGGCCGGGAGCT.

This clone turned up a few times. Given a much more abundant clone one base away, this may be a read error. The listed genes are named as in mouse. The read ends 4 residues shy of where the CDR3 ends; the end is completed using the germline J gene. This chain connects TRBV14 to TRBJ1-4; 10 nucleotides match TRBD1. There are 14 residues in the CDR3. The germline CDR1 and CDR2 sequences are SGHDT and FRDEAV. The ends lost 5 bases at V and 6 bases at J; junction bases unmatched: 4. CDR3 DNA (partial): TGTGCCAGCAGCGCCGGGACAGGGGACGAA. Translating gives CASSAGTGDE. The CDR3 as a whole reads CASSAGTGDERLFF.

This clone was found a few times. The genes and germline here are from mouse. The read ends 4 residues early relative to the CDR3; the germline J gene fills the gap. The chain uses TRBV13-1 and TRBJ2-4; D is possibly TRBD1 (5 bases). CDR3 size: 13 residues. V was trimmed by 5 bases and J by 1 base, leaving 8 bases between them. Germline V gene lookup returns CDR1 NSHNY and CDR2 SYGAGN. The CDR3 DNA, read in part, is TGTGCCAGCAGGCAGGGCGGTCAAAAC. Its translation: CASRQGGQN. The whole CDR3 reads CASRQGGQNTLYF.

Comments on this clone: All gene names here are mouse names. Read sequence stops 4 residues before the CDR3 end, and the germline J gene provides the missing end. The genes are TRBV1 and TRBJ2-7, with D unclear. CDR1 and CDR2 (germline): NSQYPW, LRSPGD (reference sequence). V was pared by 3 bases and J by 0 bases, with 12 bases between. This CDR3 is 15 amino acids long. The CDR3 here is CTCSAYTKASYEQYF. Partial CDR3 DNA: TGCACCTGCAGTGCCTACACCAAAGCCTCCTAT.

The sample holds many counts of this clone. Genes and germline are mouse. The CDR3 extends 4 residues past the end of the read, so its final part is completed from the germline J gene. The chain combines TRBV13-3 with TRBJ2-1, with no clear D. The germline CDR1 and CDR2 sequences are NNHDY and SYVADS. Trimming removed 1 base from V and 3 bases from J, with 8 bases in between. The CDR3 covers 14 residues. The covered CDR3 bases are TGTGCCAGCAGTGATTCCAGCCTCTATGCT. It codes for CASSDSSLYA. From start to end, the CDR3 is CASSDSSLYAEQFF.

In the case of this clone: At residue 14, the translated DNA and the protein in TCRdb do not agree; the protein given here is derived from the DNA. Gene names and germline refer to mouse. The missing CDR3 end, 3 residues past where the read stops, is filled in from the germline J gene. The chain couples TRBV5 to TRBJ1-6; 7 bases line up with TRBD1. TRBJ1-6 is treated as an ORF (open reading frame) with a function not yet certain. CDR1 and CDR2 (germline): LGHNA, YNLKQL (reference sequence). The CDR3 spans 17 residues. Germline trimming cut 2 bases from V and 0 bases from J; bases unmatched to any gene: 4. The CDR3 spells CASSQTYRGSYNSPLYF. The CDR3 DNA, read in part, is TGTGCCAGCAGCCAAACGTACAGGGGTTCCTATAATTCGCCC.

For this clone: Genes and germline come from the mouse. The sequence runs out 4 residues before the end of the CDR3; the remainder is reconstructed from the germline J gene. The gene calls are TRBV1 and TRBJ2-7, with D maybe TRBD1 (6 bases). The CDR3 length is 13 residues. CDR1 is NSQYPW, CDR2 LRSPGD, per germline (reference sequence). The CDR3 spells CTCNRRDKYEQYF. The part of the CDR3 DNA that was read is TGCACCTGCAACCGCCGGGACAAATAT.

For this clone: These gene names are mouse names. The read halts 4 residues ahead of the CDR3 end, with the missing end drawn from the germline J gene. The chain links TRBV19 to TRBJ1-4; TRBD1 agrees at 9 bases. CDR3 length: 16 residues. Germline assignment: CDR1 FNHDT and CDR2 SITEND (reference sequence). J gave up 6 bases and V 4 bases, and 10 bases lay outside the gene matches. The CDR3 region is CASSRPPGQGHERLFF. CDR3 DNA, as far as it was read: TGTGCCAGCAGTCGACCCCCGGGACAGGGTCACGAA.

In this sample, this clone turned up a few times. Gene labels here are mouse ones. Sequencing ends 4 residues short of the CDR3 end; the germline J gene provides the rest. The chain links TRBV13-3 to TRBJ2-2; a possible D gene is TRBD2 (6 bases). The germline V and J ends were trimmed by 0 bases and 1 base, with 13 bases remaining between them. CDR1 is NNHDY, CDR2 SYVADS, per germline. This CDR3 has 17 residues. CDR3 amino acids: CASSDAGLGKNTGQLYF. The CDR3 bases that were read are TGTGCCAGCAGTGATGCAGGGCTGGGGAAAAACACCGGG.

This clone was counted only a few times. Germline and genes: mouse. The read terminates 4 residues before the CDR3 end, so the remaining end is supplied by the germline J gene. The chain has TRBV13-3 and TRBJ2-7; possible D gene TRBD2, 5 bases. The CDR3 is 14 amino acids. Trimming took 3 bases from V and 0 from J, leaving 10 bases between them. Germline CDR1 and CDR2: NNHDY and SYVADS. Partial CDR3 DNA: TGTGCCAGCAGTGGTGGGGTATACTCCTAT. Amino acids: CASSGGVYSY. The whole CDR3 protein reads CASSGGVYSYEQYF.

As concerns this clone: Genes and germline come from the mouse. The read comes to an end 4 residues before the CDR3 does, leaving the germline J gene to fill in the end. This chain connects TRBV13-1 to TRBJ2-2, with TRBD1 matching 9 bases. The germline gives CDR1 NSHNY, CDR2 SYGAGN. This CDR3 comprises 18 residues. With 0 bases clipped from V and 0 bases from J, the junction kept 6 bases outside the gene matches. CDR3: CASSDAPGQGANTGQLYF. The CDR3 bases that were read are TGTGCCAGCAGTGATGCACCGGGACAGGGTGCAAACACCGGG.

This clone was counted ten times or more. The protein listed by TCRdb differs at residue 12 from the translated DNA, so the DNA translation is shown. The gene symbols are mouse symbols. Sequencing ends 3 residues short of the CDR3 end; the germline J gene provides the rest. The V call is TRBV19, the J call TRBJ1-3; weak D call: TRBD1 (5 bases). Germline-derived CDR1 and CDR2 are FNHDT and SITEND (reference sequence). Trimming removed 4 bases at V and 0 bases at J, with 11 bases between. CDR3 length: 15 residues. The part of the CDR3 DNA that was read is TGTGCCAGCAGTCAAGGGGATTATTCTGGAAATACG. It specifies CASSQGDYSGNT. The CDR3, in full, reads CASSQGDYSGNTLYF.

Of note for this clone: Any gene name here is a mouse gene name. The read terminates 4 residues ahead of where the CDR3 ends, so the germline J gene completes it. This chain uses TRBV13-3 with TRBJ1-1; D is perhaps TRBD1 (6 bases). This CDR3 region has 14 residues. Germline CDR1 reads NNHDY; CDR2 reads SYVADS. With 2 bases removed from V and 4 bases from J, the gap between germline ends came to 12 bases. The CDR3 DNA, read in part, is TGTGCCAGCAGTGACCACAGGGAGAGCACA. This encodes CASSDHREST. The entire CDR3 is CASSDHRESTEVFF.

Comment on this clone: Genes and germline come from the mouse. The read comes to an end 4 residues before the CDR3 does, leaving the germline J gene to fill in the end. The gene calls are TRBV13-3 and TRBJ2-1; 8 bases are a match to TRBD1. Germline trimming cut 6 bases from V and 2 bases from J; bases unmatched to any gene: 4. Germline values: CDR1 NNHDY, CDR2 SYVADS. This CDR3 has 14 residues. Incomplete CDR3 DNA: TGTGCCAGCACCCCGGACAGGGACTATGCT. Translated: CASTPDRDYA. The entire CDR3 protein is CASTPDRDYAEQFF.

This clone was seen at least ten times. Mouse gene names and germline throughout. The sequenced fragment ends 4 residues before the CDR3 boundary, so the rest is inferred from the germline J gene. The chain is built from TRBV13-3 and TRBJ2-7; 7 positions agree with TRBD1. Germline assignment: CDR1 NNHDY and CDR2 SYVADS. This CDR3 has 14 amino acids. The sequenced CDR3 bases are TGTGCCAGCAGTGATGACAGGGGAAGATAT. Amino acid sequence: CASSDDRGRY. The CDR3 in its entirety is CASSDDRGRYEQYF.

With regard to this clone: Gene names and germline match the mouse. Read coverage stops 4 residues before the CDR3 terminus; the germline J gene supplies the remainder. The chain links TRBV13-3 to TRBJ2-7, with a possible D match to TRBD1 (6 bases). The germline V and J ends were trimmed by 6 bases and 3 bases, with 19 bases remaining between them. This CDR3 region has 15 residues. CDR1 and CDR2 (germline): NNHDY, SYVADS. CDR3: CASNQGGGKSYEQYF. Partial CDR3 DNA: TGTGCCAGCAACCAGGGAGGGGGTAAGAGCTAT.

To note about this clone: Here the gene names and germline are mouse. The observed sequence ends 4 residues before the CDR3 terminus, with the missing tail filled in from the germline J gene. The chain is built from TRBV19 and TRBJ1-1; D gene uncertain. The CDR3 totals 12 residues. Germline assignment: CDR1 FNHDT and CDR2 SITEND (reference sequence). CDR3 loop: CASSIPEAEVFF. The part of the CDR3 DNA that was read is TGTGCCAGCAGTATCCCAGAGGCA. The full variable domain, with the rest looked up from reference TRBV19 and TRBJ1-1, is GGIITQTPKFLIGQEGQKLTLKCQQNFNHDTMYWYRQDSGKGLRLIYYSITENDLQKGDLSEGYDASREKKSSFSLTVTSAQKNEMAVFLCASSIPEAEVFFGKGTRLTVV.